One and the same sample provided the 25 T cell receptor beta chains below, sequenced in a study of molecular identifiers for immune sequencing clone quantification (dated by TCRdb to 2016 to 2018). To prepare the library, PCR was applied. The sequencing machine was a NextSeq 500. In TCRdb, the public reads were trimmed at Q25 with fastp and aligned with MiXCR, with productive beta chains retained. Each CDR3 protein gets just one entry, which takes the most common genes and DNA from the rows behind it. This sample lists under 350,000 distinct CDR3 sequences; 24% were detected once. 0.74% of the sample comes from the top ten. What was sequenced was naive CD8+ T cells from blood, with Jurkat cell RNA spiked in. The cell subset or site label, read with the paper, signifies: FACS-sorted CD8+CD4-CCR7+CD45RA+ naive T cells. The receptors shown here come from a human donor in good health. Some libraries in this study had Jurkat cell RNA spiked in.

To note about this clonotype: One end of the junction fails to match germline, which may point to a read error. The rearrangement joins TRBV14 to TRBJ2-7; a weak D match, TRBD2 (5 bases). There are 13 residues in the CDR3. Germline lookup yields CDR1 SGHDN and CDR2 FVKESK. CDR3 residues: CASSQARGNEQNF. The DNA of the CDR3 is TGTGCCAGCAGCCAAGCGAGAGGGAACGAGCAGAACTTC.

V usage is TRBV9 and J usage is TRBJ2-5, with 7 nucleotides matching TRBD2. This CDR3 has 18 residues. CDR1 and CDR2 from the germline V gene are SGDLS and YYNGEE. The V gene end was trimmed by 0 bases and the J gene end by 5 bases; junction bases not matched to a gene: 16. The CDR3 bases are TGTGCCAGCAGCGTAGATTGGGGGGGGGAACCCACCCTTGAGACCCAGTACTTC. Its protein product is CASSVDWGGEPTLETQYF.

On this clonotype itself: It may be a read error: a sequence one base away is much more abundant. The V and J genes are TRBV7-9 and TRBJ1-1; D perhaps matches TRBD1 (5 bases). There are 15 residues in the CDR3. Trimming pared 5 bases from V and 5 bases from J, leaving 18 bases between. The germline gives CDR1 SEHNR, CDR2 FQNEAQ (reference sequence). The CDR3 nucleotides read TGTGCCAGCAGCCCCGCCTTGGGGGTGGGGACTGAAGCTTTCTTT. Translating gives CASSPALGVGTEAFF.

This clonotype was seen at least ten times. The gene calls are TRBV6-5 and TRBJ1-1; D not certain. This CDR3 spans 11 amino acids. Germline V gene sequence: CDR1 MNHEY, CDR2 SVGAGI. V lost 5 bases and J lost 7, with 8 bases in between. CDR3 sequence reads: CASSHGIEAFF. The CDR3 DNA reads TGTGCCAGCAGTCACGGTATTGAAGCTTTCTTT.

Many counts were recorded for this clonotype. The CDR3 here is CASSPPGREAFF. The CDR3 coding sequence is TGTGCCAGCAGTCCCCCGGGGCGTGAAGCTTTCTTT. The chain has TRBV6-5 and TRBJ1-1, with TRBD1 as a possible D gene (5 bases). The V end lost 5 bases, the J end lost 7 bases, and 11 bases lay between the germline ends. Germline V gives CDR1 MNHEY, CDR2 SVGAGI. The CDR3 length is 12 residues.

Ten or more counts support this clonotype. The chain carries TRBV4-3 and TRBJ2-3; D not certain. V was trimmed by 2 bases and J by 6 bases, leaving 9 bases between them. The CDR3 covers 13 residues. Germline CDR1 LGHNA, CDR2 YSLEER. As DNA, the CDR3 is TGCGCCAGCAGCCAAATGTCCTGGGATACGCAGTATTTT. Its translation is CASSQMSWDTQYF.

This clonotype was picked up many times. The rearrangement links TRBV6-5 to TRBJ2-2; D may be TRBD2 (5 bases). The germline V gene encodes CDR1 MNHEY and CDR2 SVGAGI. The CDR3 contains 15 residues. V was shortened by 0 bases and J by 5 bases, with 10 bases between the two germline ends. The CDR3 nucleotides read TGTGCCAGCAGTTACTCCCCGGACTCTACCGGGGAGCTGTTTTTT. It translates to CASSYSPDSTGELFF.

The gene calls are TRBV6-2 or TRBV6-3 and TRBJ2-1; 7 bases line up with TRBD1. Trimming removed 6 bases from V and 0 bases from J; junction bases left unmatched: 5. Looked up from germline, CDR1 is MNHEY and CDR2 is SVGEGT. This CDR3 contains 15 residues. For the CDR3, the DNA is TGTGCCAGCAGAGACAGGGAGAGCTCCTACAATGAGCAGTTCTTC. This sequence encodes CASRDRESSYNEQFF.

This clonotype was picked up a small number of times. This sequence joins TRBV7-9 and TRBJ2-2; maybe TRBD1 (5 bases). V lost 6 bases, J lost 3 bases, and 17 bases lay in between. Germline values: CDR1 SEHNR, CDR2 FQNEAQ (reference sequence). CDR3 size: 16 residues. This CDR3 reads CASRTVLRGDTGELFF. In DNA form, the CDR3 reads TGTGCCAGCAGAACGGTCCTTAGGGGCGACACCGGGGAGCTGTTTTTT.

With regard to this clonotype: Because it lacks the conserved phenylalanine or tryptophan at the end, this CDR3 is likely a read error. This rearrangement joins TRBV7-9 to TRBJ1-4; tentative D call: TRBD1 (5 bases). Looked up from germline, CDR1 is SEHNR and CDR2 is FQNEAQ (reference sequence). V gave up 6 bases and J gave up 7 bases, with 9 bases separating them. The CDR3 length is 12 residues. The CDR3 DNA reads TGTGCCAGCAGTTCAGGGAGTGAAAAACTGTTTTGT. As protein: CASSSGSEKLFC.

Worth noting for this clonotype: A much larger clone differs from this one at a single base, so this may be a read error. This chain links TRBV12-3 or TRBV12-4 with TRBJ1-5, with D unresolved. The CDR3 runs 15 residues. This CDR3 reads CARSLEFLSNQPQHF. The CDR3 DNA reads TGTGCCAGGAGTTTGGAGTTTTTGAGCAATCAGCCCCAGCATTTT.

The chain has TRBV20-1 and TRBJ2-3, with D perhaps TRBD2 (6 bases). Deletions cut 4 bases from V and 0 bases from J, with 14 bases between. Germline V lookup: CDR1 DFQATT, CDR2 SNEGSKA (reference sequence). This CDR3 region has 15 residues. CDR3 sequence (DNA): TGCAGTGCTACCGGGACTCCCGGTAGCACAGATACGCAGTATTTT. Residues: CSATGTPGSTDTQYF.

This clonotype was seen more than once but under ten times. The chain uses TRBV4-3 and TRBJ1-2; 7 nucleotides line up with TRBD1. Germline CDR1 LGHNA, CDR2 YSLEER. The V segment lost 5 bases and the J segment 0 bases; nucleotides outside the gene matches: 15. The CDR3 is 18 residues long. This CDR3 is CASSGRRQGIFSNYGYTF. CDR3 DNA sequence: TGCGCCAGCAGCGGAAGGCGACAGGGCATCTTTTCTAACTATGGCTACACCTTC.

Remarks on this clonotype: This sequence may be a read error, since a much larger clone differs from it by one base. The J gene is TRBJ2-5, the V gene TRBV6-6; perhaps TRBD2 as D (5 bases). This CDR3 comprises 11 residues. Germline lookup yields CDR1 MNHNY and CDR2 SVGAGI (reference sequence). The CDR3 loop is CASGYSEAQYF. CDR3 DNA sequence: TGTGCCAGCGGTTACTCGGAGGCCCAGTACTTC.

This clonotype has ten or more counts. The gene calls are TRBV29-1 and TRBJ2-1; 8 positions agree with TRBD2. The CDR3 is 14 amino acids. Germline V gene sequence: CDR1 SQVTM, CDR2 ANQGSEA. After removal of 3 bases from V and 7 bases from J, the junction contained 8 bases not matched to a gene. CDR3 sequence reads: CSVESASGQNEQFF. CDR3 nucleotides: TGCAGCGTTGAGTCGGCTAGCGGGCAGAATGAGCAGTTCTTC.

This clonotype was observed a handful of times. The chain is built from TRBV7-2 and TRBJ2-3; the match to TRBD2 covers 12 bases. Unmatched junction bases numbered 8, after V lost 4 bases and J lost 6 bases. Germline-derived CDR1 and CDR2 are SGHTA and FQGNSA. The CDR3 contains 16 residues. The CDR3 loop is CASSSTGGTSGDTQYF. For the CDR3, the DNA is TGTGCCAGCAGCTCGACGGGCGGGACTAGCGGGGATACGCAGTATTTT.

Of note for this clonotype: Being one base from a much bigger clone, this may be a read error. Here the CDR3 reads CAGSLGGVSTDTQYF. CDR3 bases: TGTGCCGGCAGCTTAGGCGGGGTGAGCACAGATACGCAGTATTTT. The V and J genes are TRBV7-9 and TRBJ2-3; possibly TRBD2 for D (6 bases). The length of the CDR3 is 15 residues. Germline V CDR1 and CDR2: SEHNR, FQNEAQ (reference sequence).

This clonotype appeared many times. The chain joins TRBV5-4 to TRBJ1-1; no firm D call. The CDR3 is made up of 16 amino acids. V was trimmed by 0 bases and J by 2 bases, leaving 14 bases between them. CDR1 is SGHNT, CDR2 YYREEE, per germline (reference sequence). The CDR3 is CASSLDDAPLNTEAFF. CDR3 bases: TGTGCCAGCAGCTTGGATGACGCTCCCCTTAACACTGAAGCTTTCTTT. Full variable domain (remainder filled in from reference TRBV5-4 and TRBJ1-1): ETGVTQSPTHLIKTRGQQVTLRCSSQSGHNTVSWYQQALGQGPQFIFQYYREEENGRGNFPPRFSGLQFPNYSSELNVNALELDDSALYLCASSLDDAPLNTEAFFGQGTRLTVV.

Worth noting for this clonotype: One base away lies a much larger clone, so this may be a sequencing read error. The chain recombines TRBV7-9 with TRBJ1-4; D remains ambiguous. V was cut by 5 bases and J by 11 bases, with 9 bases left in between. Germline assignment: CDR1 SEHNR and CDR2 FQNEAQ (reference sequence). This CDR3 is 11 amino acids long. The CDR3 sequence is CASSSGDKLFF. CDR3 nucleotide sequence: TGTGCCAGCAGCAGCGGTGATAAACTGTTTTTT. Drawing the rest from reference TRBV7-9 and TRBJ1-4, the complete variable domain is DTGVSQNPRHKITKRGQNVTFRCDPISEHNRLYWYRQTLGQGPEFLTYFQNEAQLEKSRLLSDRFSAERPKGSFSTLEIQRTEQGDSAMYLCASSSGDKLFFGSGTQLSVL.

This clonotype came up a few times. The chain carries TRBV4-3 and TRBJ2-7, with TRBD1 identical over 9 bases. In germline, CDR1 is LGHNA, CDR2 YSLEER. This CDR3 has 13 residues. V trimming: 3 bases; J trimming: 5 bases; junction bases outside the gene matches: 2. The CDR3 DNA reads as TGCGCCAGCAGCCATGACAGGGGGAACGAGCAGTACTTC. Amino acids: CASSHDRGNEQYF.

This clonotype was observed a handful of times. This rearrangement joins TRBV29-1 to TRBJ2-7; perhaps D is TRBD1 or TRBD2 (5 bases each). Germline V lookup: CDR1 SQVTM, CDR2 ANQGSEA. V was cut by 6 bases and J by 6 bases, with 15 bases left in between. CDR3 length: 12 amino acids. The CDR3 bases are TGCAGCGTGGGACCAACGAGGGTCGAGCAGTACTTC. Its translation is CSVGPTRVEQYF.

With regard to this clonotype: Since a much larger clone is just one base distant, this may be a read error. V gene TRBV14 combines with J gene TRBJ1-1; D gene uncertain. Germline assignment: CDR1 SGHDN and CDR2 FVKESK. The CDR3 extends over 15 amino acids. DNA for the CDR3: TGTGCCAGCAGCCACCCCTCAACCATGAACACTGTAGCTTTCTTT. This encodes CASSHPSTMNTVAFF.

The table lists this clonotype with a few counts. CDR3: CASSQELHPGPYSGNTIYF. In DNA, the CDR3 is TGCGCCAGCAGCCAAGAACTCCATCCAGGCCCCTACTCTGGAAACACCATATATTTT. The gene calls are TRBV4-3 and TRBJ1-3; D is uncertain. There are 19 residues in the CDR3. CDR1 is LGHNA and CDR2 is YSLEER in the germline V gene. Trimming left V 0 bases short and J 0 bases short, with 18 bases between.

This clonotype was observed a handful of times. The J gene is TRBJ2-3, the V gene TRBV4-1, with TRBD2 matching 7 bases. This CDR3 has 17 amino acids. V lost 0 bases and J lost 5; bases outside the gene matches: 11. CDR1 MGHRA and CDR2 YSYEKL come from the germline V gene. The CDR3 is CASSQERAGVVGDTQYF. CDR3 nucleotides: TGCGCCAGCAGCCAAGAAAGGGCGGGAGTGGTCGGAGATACGCAGTATTTT.

This clonotype was found many times. The chain combines TRBV5-1 with TRBJ2-7; TRBD2 is a possible D gene (6 bases). The CDR3 runs 15 residues. V shed 2 bases and J shed 4 bases, with 16 bases lying between them. From germline, CDR1 is SGHRS and CDR2 YFSETQ. The CDR3 region is CASSFVPGEEYEQYF. The CDR3 DNA is TGCGCCAGCAGCTTCGTCCCGGGGGAAGAGTACGAGCAGTACTTC.